This T cell receptor beta chain is drawn from a study of response to subunit inactivated influenza vaccine (dated by TCRdb to the late 2010s). As for the study more broadly: Deep quantitative T cell receptor repertoire profiling was used in the study to track responses to a trivalent subunit inactivated influenza vaccine.

In this sample, this clonotype turned up a few times. No cognate antigen has been identified for it. Within one base of it there is no much larger clone, and no base qualities were kept. What the work shows at the level of the full study, not this receptor alone: It was suggested by the authors that each seasonal influenza vaccination may recruit only a limited number of new T cells.

The library was generated by RT-PCR. Reads for this sample came from an Illumina HiSeq 2500. The public reads were reanalyzed by TCRdb: fastp trimming at Q25, MiXCR alignment, in-frame beta chains only. When rows share a CDR3 protein, they turn into one entry using the most common DNA and genes. The sample contains around 750,000 distinct CDR3 sequences, around 20% of them found a single time. The top ten clones comprise about a tenth of the sample. The CDR3 covers 15 residues, taking in both the cysteine and the phenylalanine. Only the CDR3 DNA stays, 45 bases, in frame from base 1. As encoded in the germline V gene, CDR1 is SGHRS while CDR2 is YFSETQ. V was cut back by 0 bases and J by 5 bases, leaving a gap of 13 bases between them.

The sequence derives from a man in his forties or fifties who received an inactivated influenza vaccine. Donor details come from another sample of the same person, matched by shared clones. Specimen: PBMCs from blood, collected around 5 days after vaccination. This sequence uses TRBV5-1 and TRBJ2-3; the D gene is perhaps TRBD1, from 6 matching bases. In nucleotides, the sequence is TGCGCCAGCAGCTTGGATGGGGGCCGGGGAGATACGCAGTATTTT. This yields the protein CASSLDGGRGDTQYF.